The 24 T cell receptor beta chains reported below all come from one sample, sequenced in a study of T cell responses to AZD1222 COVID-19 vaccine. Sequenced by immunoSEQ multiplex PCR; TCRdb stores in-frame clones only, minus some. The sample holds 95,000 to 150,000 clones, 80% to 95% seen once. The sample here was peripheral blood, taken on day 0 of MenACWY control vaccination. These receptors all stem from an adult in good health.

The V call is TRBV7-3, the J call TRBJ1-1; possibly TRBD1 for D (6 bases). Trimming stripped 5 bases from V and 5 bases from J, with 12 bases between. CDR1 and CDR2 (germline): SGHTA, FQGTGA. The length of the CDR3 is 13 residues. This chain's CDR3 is CASSPKGVTEAFF. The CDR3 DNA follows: TGTGCCAGCAGCCCCAAGGGGGTTACTGAAGCTTTCTTT.

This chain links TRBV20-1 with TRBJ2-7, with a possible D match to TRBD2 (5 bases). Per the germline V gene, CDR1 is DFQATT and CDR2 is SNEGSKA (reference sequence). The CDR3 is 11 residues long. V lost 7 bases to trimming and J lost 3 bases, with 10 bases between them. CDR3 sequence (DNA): TGCAGTGGGGAGCATAACTACGAGCAGTACTTC. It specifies CSGEHNYEQYF.

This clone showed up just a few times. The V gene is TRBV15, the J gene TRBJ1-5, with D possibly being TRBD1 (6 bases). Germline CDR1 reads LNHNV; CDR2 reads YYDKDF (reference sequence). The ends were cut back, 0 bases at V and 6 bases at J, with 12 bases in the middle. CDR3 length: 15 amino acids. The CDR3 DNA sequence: TGTGCCACCAGCAGAGATGTCAGGGGAGGTCAGCCCCAGCATTTT. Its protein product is CATSRDVRGGQPQHF.

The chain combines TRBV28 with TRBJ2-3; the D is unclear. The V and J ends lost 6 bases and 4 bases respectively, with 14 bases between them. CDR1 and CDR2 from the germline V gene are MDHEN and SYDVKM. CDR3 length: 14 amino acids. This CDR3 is CASRTYSDPDTQYF. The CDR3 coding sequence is TGTGCCAGCAGAACATACAGTGACCCAGATACGCAGTATTTT.

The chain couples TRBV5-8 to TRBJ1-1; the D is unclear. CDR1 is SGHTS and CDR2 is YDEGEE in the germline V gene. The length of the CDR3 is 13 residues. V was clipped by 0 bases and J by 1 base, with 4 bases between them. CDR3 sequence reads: CASSLVWNTEAFF. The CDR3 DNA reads TGTGCCAGCAGCTTGGTATGGAACACTGAAGCTTTCTTT.

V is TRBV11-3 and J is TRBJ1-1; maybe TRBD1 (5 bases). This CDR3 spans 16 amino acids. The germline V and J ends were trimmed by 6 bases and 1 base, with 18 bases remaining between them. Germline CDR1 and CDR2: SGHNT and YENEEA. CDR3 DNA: TGTGCCAGCAGTCGATCAGGGCCCGCCGGGAACACTGAAGCTTTCTTT. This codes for CASSRSGPAGNTEAFF.

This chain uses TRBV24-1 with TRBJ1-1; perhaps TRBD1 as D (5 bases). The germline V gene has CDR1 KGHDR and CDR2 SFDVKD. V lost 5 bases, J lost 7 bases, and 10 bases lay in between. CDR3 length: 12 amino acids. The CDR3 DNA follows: TGTGCCACCAGTGGCGGGGGGTTTGAAGCTTTCTTT. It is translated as CATSGGGFEAFF.

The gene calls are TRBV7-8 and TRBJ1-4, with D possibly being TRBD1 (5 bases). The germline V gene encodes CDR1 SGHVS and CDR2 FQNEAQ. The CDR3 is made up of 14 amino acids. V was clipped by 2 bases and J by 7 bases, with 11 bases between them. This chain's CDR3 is CASSLSGGGEKLFF. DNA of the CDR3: TGTGCCAGCAGCTTAAGTGGCGGGGGTGAAAAACTGTTTTTT.

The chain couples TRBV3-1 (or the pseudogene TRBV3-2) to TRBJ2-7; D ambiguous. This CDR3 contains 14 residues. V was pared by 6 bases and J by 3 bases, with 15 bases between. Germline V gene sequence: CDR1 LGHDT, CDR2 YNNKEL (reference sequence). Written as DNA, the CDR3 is TGTGCCAGCAGTCACTCGACTGTGGGCTACGAGCAGTACTTC. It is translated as CASSHSTVGYEQYF.

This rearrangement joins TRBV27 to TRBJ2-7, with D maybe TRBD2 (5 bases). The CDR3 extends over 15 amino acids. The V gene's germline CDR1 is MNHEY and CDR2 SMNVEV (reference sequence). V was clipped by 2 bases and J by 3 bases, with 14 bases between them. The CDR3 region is CASSLAGRKLYEQYF. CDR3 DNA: TGTGCCAGCAGTTTAGCGGGTCGGAAACTCTACGAGCAGTACTTC.

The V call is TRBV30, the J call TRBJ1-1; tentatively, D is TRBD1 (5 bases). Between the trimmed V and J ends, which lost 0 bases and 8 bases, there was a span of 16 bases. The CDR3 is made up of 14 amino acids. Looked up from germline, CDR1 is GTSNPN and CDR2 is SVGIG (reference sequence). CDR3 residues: CAWSVQGKRIEAFF. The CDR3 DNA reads TGTGCCTGGAGTGTTCAGGGAAAGAGAATAGAAGCTTTCTTT.

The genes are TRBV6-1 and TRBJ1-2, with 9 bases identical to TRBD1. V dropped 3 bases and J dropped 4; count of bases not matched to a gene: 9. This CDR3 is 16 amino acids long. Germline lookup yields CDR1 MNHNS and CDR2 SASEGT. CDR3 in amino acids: CASSEVPGQGSYGYTF. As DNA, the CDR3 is TGTGCCAGCAGTGAGGTTCCGGGACAGGGATCCTATGGCTACACCTTC.

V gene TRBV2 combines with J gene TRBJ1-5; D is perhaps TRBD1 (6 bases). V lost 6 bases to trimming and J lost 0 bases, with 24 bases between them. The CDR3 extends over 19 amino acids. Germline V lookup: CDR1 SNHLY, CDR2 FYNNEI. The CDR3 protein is CASSPRVRGGAYSNQPQHF. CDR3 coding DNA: TGTGCCAGCAGCCCCCGGGTGAGGGGGGGGGCCTATAGCAATCAGCCCCAGCATTTT.

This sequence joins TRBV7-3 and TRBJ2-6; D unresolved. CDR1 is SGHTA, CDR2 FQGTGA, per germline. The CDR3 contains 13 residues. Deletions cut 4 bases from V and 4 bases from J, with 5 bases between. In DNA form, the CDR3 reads TGTGCCAGCAGCTGGGCGGGGGCCAACGTCCTGACTTTC. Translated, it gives CASSWAGANVLTF.

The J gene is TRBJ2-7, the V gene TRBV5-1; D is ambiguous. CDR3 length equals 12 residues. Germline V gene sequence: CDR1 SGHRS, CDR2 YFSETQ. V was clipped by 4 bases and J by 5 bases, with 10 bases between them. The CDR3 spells CASSRTLDEQYF. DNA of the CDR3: TGCGCCAGCAGCCGGACCCTCGACGAGCAGTACTTC.

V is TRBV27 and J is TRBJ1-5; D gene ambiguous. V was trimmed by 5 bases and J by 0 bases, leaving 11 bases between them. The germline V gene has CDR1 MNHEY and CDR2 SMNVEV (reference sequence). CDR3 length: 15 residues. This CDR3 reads CASSTSVFSNQPQHF. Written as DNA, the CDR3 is TGTGCCAGCAGTACCTCAGTCTTTAGCAATCAGCCCCAGCATTTT.

DNA for the CDR3: TGTGCCAGCAGTTTATCACCAGCGAACACTGAAGCTTTCTTT. The encoded protein is CASSLSPANTEAFF. The chain recombines TRBV27 with TRBJ1-1; D gene unclear. The V end was cut by 0 bases, the J end by 1 base, with 6 bases between. The germline V gene has CDR1 MNHEY and CDR2 SMNVEV (reference sequence). This CDR3 contains 14 residues.

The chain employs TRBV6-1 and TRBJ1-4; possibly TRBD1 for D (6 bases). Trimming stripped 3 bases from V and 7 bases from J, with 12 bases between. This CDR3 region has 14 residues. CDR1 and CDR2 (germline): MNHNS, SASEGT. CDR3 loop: CASSDRGRGEKLFF. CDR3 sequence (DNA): TGTGCCAGCAGTGATCGGGGCAGGGGTGAAAAACTGTTTTTT.

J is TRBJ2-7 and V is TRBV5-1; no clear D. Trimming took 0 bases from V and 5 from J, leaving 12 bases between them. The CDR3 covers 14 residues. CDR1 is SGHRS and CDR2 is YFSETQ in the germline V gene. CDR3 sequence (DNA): TGCGCCAGCAGCTTGGTAGCTGGGTCCCACGAGCAGTACGTC. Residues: CASSLVAGSHEQYV.

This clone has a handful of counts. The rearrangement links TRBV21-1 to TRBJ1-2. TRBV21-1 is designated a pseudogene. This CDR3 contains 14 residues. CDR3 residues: CASSPKTGYVGYTF. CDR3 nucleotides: TGTGCCAGCAGCCCTAAGACGGGGTATGTCGGCTACACCTTC.

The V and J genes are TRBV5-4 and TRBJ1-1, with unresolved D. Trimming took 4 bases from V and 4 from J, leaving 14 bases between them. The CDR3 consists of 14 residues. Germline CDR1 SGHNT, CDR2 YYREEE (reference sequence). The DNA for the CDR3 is TGTGCCAGCAGCCTCCGGGAGTTGAGCACTGAAGCTTTCTTT. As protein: CASSLRELSTEAFF. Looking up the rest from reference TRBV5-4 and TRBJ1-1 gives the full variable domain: ETGVTQSPTHLIKTRGQQVTLRCSSQSGHNTVSWYQQALGQGPQFIFQYYREEENGRGNFPPRFSGLQFPNYSSELNVNALELDDSALYLCASSLRELSTEAFFGQGTRLTVV.

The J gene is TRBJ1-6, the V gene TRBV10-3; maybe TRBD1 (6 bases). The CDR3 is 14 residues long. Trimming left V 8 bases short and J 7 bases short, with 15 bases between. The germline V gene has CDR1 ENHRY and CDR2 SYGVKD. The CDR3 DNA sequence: TGTGCCATCCGACTGGCAGGGGAGAATTCACCCCTCCACTTT. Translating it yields CAIRLAGENSPLHF.

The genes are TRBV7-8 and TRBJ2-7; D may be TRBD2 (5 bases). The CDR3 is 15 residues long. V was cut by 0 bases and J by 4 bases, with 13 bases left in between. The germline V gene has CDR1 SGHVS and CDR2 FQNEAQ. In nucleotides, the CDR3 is TGTGCCAGCAGCTTAGCAGGCCTAGCCGATTACGAGCAGTACGTC. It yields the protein CASSLAGLADYEQYV.

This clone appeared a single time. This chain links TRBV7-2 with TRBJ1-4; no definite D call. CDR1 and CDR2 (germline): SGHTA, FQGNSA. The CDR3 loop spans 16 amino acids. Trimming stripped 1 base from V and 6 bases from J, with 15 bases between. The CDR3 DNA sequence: TGTGCCAGCAGCTTAGTTGTATATGATAATTATGAAAAACTGTTTTTT. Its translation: CASSLVVYDNYEKLFF.